A selection of T cell receptor beta chains follows, all from one sample in a study of cytomegalovirus exposure and HLA in healthy donors. This table comes from immunoSEQ multiplex PCR, and its TCRdb copy is limited to in-frame clones, with some not included. The table records about 82,000 clones, 70% to 85% of them present only once. Sequenced: PBMCs. Every receptor here comes from a man aged 25-45 years in good health and CMV-seropositive. The CDR3 runs from the conserved cysteine through the conserved F or W. The D gene is left open where the match is weak. Clone size is stated in some rows and not others, as once, few, many or a class when expanded.

TRBD2,NA,TRBV7-8,TRBJ2-1,CASRPGGGYNEQFF,TGTGCCAGCAGGCCCGGGGGGGGGTACAATGAGCAGTTCTTC
TRBD2,NA,TRBV5-1,TRBJ2-5,CASSLGLAGGRRETQYF,TGCGCCAGCAGCCTGGGACTAGCGGGGGGCAGGCGAGAGACCCAGTACTTC
TRBD1,many,TRBV6-5,TRBJ1-6,CASSFSDREGSPLHF,TGTGCCAGCAGTTTTTCGGACAGGGAAGGTTCACCCCTCCACTTT
TRBD1,NA,TRBV6-5,TRBJ2-7,CASSYGSGGAVYEQYF,TGTGCCAGCAGTTATGGTTCAGGGGGTGCTGTATACGAGCAGTACTTC
TRBD2,NA,TRBV9,TRBJ2-7,CASSVEELAGAYEQYF,TGTGCCAGCAGCGTAGAAGAACTAGCGGGAGCCTACGAGCAGTACTTC
TRBD1,NA,TRBV7-9,TRBJ1-1,CASSTSLTTGSNTEAFF,TGTGCCAGCAGCACTAGCCTGACGACAGGGTCGAACACTGAAGCTTTCTTT
NA,NA,TRBV12-5,TRBJ2-2,CASGLVLLGQGYTGELFF,TGTGCTAGTGGTTTGGTACTTCTGGGGCAGGGATACACCGGGGAGCTGTTTTTT
TRBD1,NA,TRBV7-3,TRBJ2-2,CASSRQGGGELFF,TGTGCCAGCAGTAGACAGGGGGGCGGGGAGCTGTTTTTT
TRBD1,NA,TRBV28,TRBJ1-4,CASSRTGATNEKLFF,TGTGCCAGCAGTCGGACAGGGGCAACTAATGAAAAACTGTTTTTT
NA,NA,TRBV5-4,TRBJ2-7,CASSFQGQAFYEQYF,TGTGCCAGCAGCTTCCAAGGCCAGGCATTCTACGAGCAGTACTTC
NA,NA,TRBV5-4,TRBJ2-1,CASSSQYYNEQFF,TGTGCCAGCAGCTCACAGTATTACAATGAGCAGTTCTTC
NA,NA,TRBV13,TRBJ1-1,CASSLGERGSNTEAFF,TGTGCCAGCAGCTTAGGAGAGAGGGGGTCGAACACTGAAGCTTTCTTT
NA,NA,TRBV11-2,TRBJ1-2,CASSPTAYYGYTF,TGTGCCAGCAGCCCGACAGCTTACTATGGCTACACCTTC
NA,NA,TRBV9,TRBJ1-2,CASGSGENYGYTF,TGTGCCAGCGGGTCGGGTGAAAACTATGGCTACACCTTC
NA,few,TRBV29-1,TRBJ1-5,CSVEQEVGNQPQHF,TGCAGCGTTGAACAGGAGGTCGGCAATCAGCCCCAGCATTTT
NA,NA,TRBV5-1,TRBJ2-6,CASSVGVGSSGANVLTF,TGCGCCAGCAGCGTTGGGGTGGGGAGCTCTGGGGCCAACGTCCTGACTTTC
NA,NA,TRBV9,TRBJ2-1,CASSSDSYNEQFF,TGTGCCAGCAGCAGCGACAGCTACAATGAGCAGTTCTTC
TRBD1,NA,TRBV2,TRBJ2-5,CASRRDRDETQYF,TGTGCCAGCAGGAGGGACAGGGACGAGACCCAGTACTTC
NA,NA,TRBV6-4,TRBJ2-3,CASRPTRSTDTQYF,TGTGCCAGCAGACCGACTAGGAGCACAGATACGCAGTATTTT
TRBD1,NA,TRBV2,TRBJ2-7,CASRQTFRDSYEQYF,TGTGCCAGCAGGCAAACCTTCCGGGACAGCTACGAGCAGTACTTC
TRBD1,NA,TRBV6-5,TRBJ2-2,CASSYYSGTATGELFF,TGTGCCAGCAGTTATTACTCCGGGACAGCCACCGGGGAGCTGTTTTTT
TRBD2,once,TRBV2,TRBJ2-3,CASSEEGGITDTQYF,TGTGCCAGCAGTGAAGAGGGAGGGATCACAGATACGCAGTATTTT
NA,NA,TRBV20-1,TRBJ1-1,CSARTREAFF,TGCAGTGCTAGAACCAGGGAAGCTTTCTTT
NA,NA,TRBV25-1,TRBJ1-2,CASSVQTGYTF,TGTGCCAGCAGTGTACAGACTGGCTACACCTTC
TRBD2,NA,TRBV30,TRBJ2-3,CAWATSGRLADTQYF,TGTGCCTGGGCGACTAGCGGGAGGCTGGCAGATACGCAGTATTTT
NA,NA,TRBV27,TRBJ1-1,CASSLVSRGEAFF,TGTGCCAGCAGTTTAGTAAGTAGAGGGGAAGCTTTCTTT
NA,NA,TRBV5-1,TRBJ2-1,CASSRFGANNEQFF,TGCGCCAGCAGCCGCTTTGGGGCTAACAATGAGCAGTTCTTC
TRBD1,NA,TRBV11-2,TRBJ2-5,CASSSHRGTRETQYF,TGTGCCAGCAGCTCCCACAGGGGCACCCGGGAGACCCAGTACTTC
NA,NA,TRBV29-1,TRBJ1-1,CSVESGHGTEAFF,TGCAGCGTTGAAAGTGGGCACGGCACTGAAGCTTTCTTT
TRBD2,few,TRBV7-9,TRBJ2-6,CASSPGGAGANVLTF,TGTGCCAGCAGCCCGGGAGGAGCTGGGGCCAACGTCCTGACTTTC
NA,many,TRBV7-9,TRBJ2-2,CASSLTSVGELFF,TGTGCCAGCAGCTTGACGAGCGTTGGGGAGCTGTTTTTT
NA,NA,TRBV15,TRBJ1-5,CATSSVRQSNQPQHF,TGTGCCACCAGCAGCGTTCGTCAGTCAAATCAGCCCCAGCATTTT
TRBD1,NA,TRBV5-4,TRBJ2-7,CASSPGQGAYEQYF,TGTGCCAGCAGCCCTGGACAGGGGGCCTACGAGCAGTACTTC
NA,NA,TRBV5-1,TRBJ2-7,CASSLDRGGYEQYF,TGCGCCAGCAGCTTGGACAGGGGGGGCTACGAGCAGTACTTC
NA,NA,TRBV10-1,TRBJ2-7,CASSTEREWSEQYF,TGCGCCAGCAGCACCGAGAGGGAATGGAGCGAGCAGTACTTC
TRBD1,few,TRBV7-2,TRBJ1-2,CASSSGQGESGGYTF,TGTGCCAGCAGCTCGGGACAGGGGGAGTCGGGTGGCTACACCTTC
TRBD1,NA,TRBV25-1,TRBJ1-1,CASRPSGTGALRAFF,TGTGCCAGCAGGCCCTCCGGGACAGGGGCGCTGAGAGCTTTCTTT
NA,NA,TRBV4-3,TRBJ1-4,CASSQEGQEKLFF,TGCGCCAGCAGCCAAGAGGGGCAGGAAAAACTGTTTTTT
TRBD2,NA,TRBV9,TRBJ2-3,CASSVYPELAGPDTQYF,TGTGCCAGCAGCGTATACCCAGAGCTAGCGGGACCGGATACGCAGTATTTT
NA,NA,TRBV7-8,TRBJ2-1,CASSFHPSADNEQFF,TGTGCCAGCAGCTTTCACCCTAGTGCGGACAATGAGCAGTTCTTC
TRBD1,NA,TRBV4-1,TRBJ2-1,CASSQEGQGGLGQFF,TGCGCCAGCAGCCAAGAGGGACAGGGGGGTCTCGGGCAGTTCTTC
NA,few,TRBV12-5,TRBJ2-5,CASGSGSETQYF,TGTGCTAGTGGTTCAGGTTCCGAGACCCAGTACTTC
NA,few,TRBV4-1,TRBJ2-7,CASQGGNEQYF,TGCGCCAGCCAGGGAGGAAACGAGCAGTACTTC
NA,NA,TRBV29-1,TRBJ1-2,CSVEPGLNYGYTF,TGCAGCGTTGAGCCAGGCCTCAACTATGGCTACACCTTC
TRBD2,once,TRBV5-6,TRBJ2-1,CASSPRLRASGRADEQFF,TGTGCCAGCAGCCCCCGGCTACGGGCTAGCGGGAGGGCGGATGAGCAGTTCTTC
TRBD2,NA,TRBV7-9,TRBJ2-3,CASSFLLAGGTDTQYF,TGTGCCAGCAGCTTCCTACTAGCGGGGGGGACAGATACGCAGTATTTT
TRBD2,NA,TRBV6-5,TRBJ2-1,CASSSLRLAGAHEQFF,TGTGCCAGCAGTTCCCTCCGACTAGCGGGGGCCCATGAGCAGTTCTTC
NA,once,TRBV7-9,TRBJ2-7,CSSSLPLGEQYF,TGTTCCAGCAGCCTCCCCCTCGGCGAGCAGTACTTC
NA,NA,TRBV7-3,TRBJ1-4,CASSPRGGEKLFF,TGTGCCAGCAGCCCCCGAGGTGGGGAAAAACTGTTTTTT
NA,NA,TRBV11-2,TRBJ2-7,CASSSQTGSYEQYF,TGTGCCAGCAGCTCTCAGACAGGCTCCTACGAGCAGTACTTC
NA,NA,TRBV6-5,TRBJ1-5,CASRRGGNQPQHF,TGTGCCAGTCGGAGGGGGGGAAATCAGCCCCAGCATTTT
NA,NA,TRBV29-1,TRBJ2-7,CSVEGSAEQYF,TGCAGCGTTGAGGGTAGCGCCGAGCAGTACTTC
NA,NA,TRBV7-9,TRBJ2-7,CASSLARQGRVSEQYF,TGTGCCAGCAGCTTAGCGAGGCAGGGGCGCGTCTCCGAGCAGTACTTC